The 18 T cell receptor beta chains given below trace back to one sample, sequenced in a study of shared clonotypes between healthy human individuals. Using immunoSEQ multiplex PCR, the repertoire was profiled, and TCRdb retains in-frame clones only, with some absent. The sample has about 1.9 million clones; 93% are singletons. Only CD45RO-negative cells positively selected for CCR7 counted as naive CD8 cells, so terminally differentiated effector memory CD45RA+ cells were excluded. Material for sequencing was naive CD8+ T cells from PBMCs. These receptors all come from a man aged 18 to 35 in good health. Some clones in this sample may be carry-over from other donors' samples.

Details on this clone: The sample has other DNA sequences that encode this CDR3 too. The CDR3 region has the DNA TGTGCCAGCAGTCCTTTAGCAGGGGGCTACGAGCAGTACTTC. Translation gives CASSPLAGGYEQYF. The V call is TRBV28, the J call TRBJ2-7, with TRBD1 identical over 7 bases. In germline, CDR1 is MDHEN, CDR2 SYDVKM. This CDR3 spans 14 amino acids. Trimming cost V 5 bases and J 3 bases; bases outside gene matches: 7.

The chain is built from TRBV11-2 and TRBJ1-1, with TRBD1 as a possible D gene (6 bases). The V end was cut by 2 bases, the J end by 5 bases, with 9 bases between. CDR1 and CDR2 from the germline V gene are SGHAT and FQNNGV. The CDR3 consists of 13 residues. CDR3 residues: CASSLKQGTEAFF. CDR3 bases: TGTGCCAGCAGCTTAAAACAGGGAACTGAAGCTTTCTTT.

This clone was detected once. V and J are TRBV19 and TRBJ1-1, with D uncertain. The V gene's germline CDR1 is LNHDA and CDR2 SQIVND (reference sequence). This CDR3 is built from 16 residues. The V end was cut by 5 bases, the J end by 1 base, with 17 bases between. CDR3 nucleotide sequence: TGTGCCAGTAGTCCGGCTCTGGGCCAAGCGAACACTGAAGCTTTCTTT. Translating gives CASSPALGQANTEAFF. Using reference TRBV19 and TRBJ1-1 for the parts outside the CDR3, the full variable domain is DGGITQSPKYLFRKEGQNVTLSCEQNLNHDAMYWYRQDPGQGLRLIYYSQIVNDFQKGDIAEGYSVSREKKESFPLTVTSAQKNPTAFYLCASSPALGQANTEAFFGQGTRLTVV.

For this clone: Additional DNA sequences in this sample encode the identical CDR3. The J gene is TRBJ1-5, the V gene TRBV28, with 10 bases that match TRBD1. Germline trimming cut 6 bases from V and 2 bases from J; bases unmatched to any gene: 1. This CDR3 spans 14 amino acids. Germline values: CDR1 MDHEN, CDR2 SYDVKM. The CDR3 reads CASRGTGGNQPQHF. As DNA, the CDR3 is TGTGCCAGCAGAGGGACAGGGGGCAATCAGCCCCAGCATTTT.

Notes on this clone: Other nucleotide sequences in the sample specify the same CDR3. The chain couples TRBV11-2 to TRBJ2-1, with 15 bases lining up with TRBD2. With 3 bases clipped from V and 8 bases from J, the junction kept 2 bases outside the gene matches. This CDR3 is built from 15 residues. CDR1 and CDR2 from the germline V gene are SGHAT and FQNNGV. The CDR3 DNA sequence: TGTGCCAGCAGCTTGGGACTAGCGGGAGGCCATGAGCAGTTCTTC. Protein product: CASSLGLAGGHEQFF.

The V and J genes are TRBV7-9 and TRBJ2-5, with a tentative D call TRBD1 (5 bases). CDR3 length: 14 residues. Germline CDR1 is SEHNR and CDR2 is FQNEAQ (reference sequence). V gave up 1 base and J gave up 6 bases, with 12 bases separating them. Here the CDR3 reads CASSLGQPSQTQYF. The CDR3 region has the DNA TGTGCCAGCAGCTTAGGACAGCCGTCCCAGACCCAGTACTTC.

V and J are TRBV23-1 and TRBJ1-2, with unresolved D. TRBV23-1 is marked as an open reading frame, function uncertain. The CDR3 loop spans 14 amino acids. V dropped 7 bases and J dropped 6 bases, with 18 bases sitting between them. Here the CDR3 reads CASTRILEKDGYTF. CDR3 DNA sequence: TGCGCCAGCACCCGAATCCTTGAAAAGGATGGCTACACCTTC.

This chain uses TRBV7-9 with TRBJ1-3; possible D gene TRBD1, 6 bases. Germline V CDR1 and CDR2: SEHNR, FQNEAQ (reference sequence). There are 16 residues in the CDR3. Trimming cost V 5 bases and J 2 bases, with 16 bases left between them. Written as DNA, the CDR3 is TGTGCCAGCAGCAAATCGAGGGGGGCTACTGGAAACACCATATATTTT. Residues: CASSKSRGATGNTIYF.

V and J are TRBV6-6 and TRBJ2-7; D not certain. This CDR3 is 15 amino acids long. Trimming pared 0 bases from V and 2 bases from J, leaving 11 bases between. Germline V gene data show CDR1 as MNHNY and CDR2 as SVGAGI (reference sequence). As DNA, the CDR3 is TGTGCCAGCAGTTACTCGAAGAACAGCCCCTACGAGCAGTACTTC. It specifies CASSYSKNSPYEQYF.

The chain uses TRBV20-1 and TRBJ2-7; D unresolved. CDR1 and CDR2 (germline): DFQATT, SNEGSKA (reference sequence). This CDR3 region has 11 residues. V was pared by 3 bases and J by 2 bases, with 5 bases between. The CDR3, as DNA: TGCAGTGCTAGCCTACCCTACGAGCAGTACTTC. Protein sequence: CSASLPYEQYF.

The gene calls are TRBV14 and TRBJ2-7; no firm D call. With 6 bases removed from V and 6 bases from J, the gap between germline ends came to 18 bases. The CDR3 runs 14 residues. CDR1 is SGHDN and CDR2 is FVKESK in the germline V gene. The CDR3 spells CASRPFGRLAEQYF. The CDR3 DNA sequence: TGTGCCAGCAGACCCTTCGGACGCCTCGCCGAGCAGTACTTC.

The chain joins TRBV28 to TRBJ1-2; perhaps TRBD1 as D (5 bases). The germline CDR1 and CDR2 sequences are MDHEN and SYDVKM. The CDR3 runs to 14 residues. V shed 5 bases and J shed 8 bases, with 18 bases lying between them. The CDR3, as DNA: TGTGCCAGCAGTCCTCGACAGTCTTTGCGGGGCTACACCTTC. Protein product: CASSPRQSLRGYTF.

A remark on this clone: The same CDR3 arises from other DNA sequences in this sample as well. The V gene is TRBV9, the J gene TRBJ2-7; TRBD1 matches at 8 bases. Trimming cost V 3 bases and J 2 bases; bases outside gene matches: 4. The CDR3 totals 14 residues. Germline loops: CDR1 SGDLS, CDR2 YYNGEE. CDR3 sequence reads: CASSEDRAPYEQYF. The CDR3 DNA reads TGTGCCAGCAGCGAGGACAGGGCCCCCTACGAGCAGTACTTC.

On this clone itself: Other DNA sequences in the sample encode the same CDR3. V gene TRBV27 combines with J gene TRBJ2-7; 7 bases are shared with TRBD1. In germline, CDR1 is MNHEY, CDR2 SMNVEV (reference sequence). The CDR3 has 13 residues. The J segment lost 2 bases and the V segment lost 6 bases, leaving 4 bases of the junction unmatched. The CDR3 spells CASSPDRAYEQYF. The CDR3 DNA is TGTGCCAGCAGCCCTGACAGGGCCTACGAGCAGTACTTC.

This clone came up once. The sample contains more than one DNA sequence encoding this CDR3. V is TRBV9 and J is TRBJ1-1; D unclear. There are 13 residues in the CDR3. Germline CDR1 SGDLS, CDR2 YYNGEE. The V end was cut by 0 bases, the J end by 4 bases, with 7 bases between. CDR3 sequence (DNA): TGTGCCAGCAGCGTAGATGGGCCCACTGAAGCTTTCTTT. This codes for CASSVDGPTEAFF.

V is TRBV29-1 and J is TRBJ1-1, with 9 positions matching TRBD1. Germline loops: CDR1 SQVTM, CDR2 ANQGSEA. V was pared by 6 bases and J by 1 base, with 6 bases of the junction left unmatched. The CDR3 covers 14 residues. The DNA of the CDR3 is TGCAGCGTCGGGACAGGGATTTGGAACACTGAAGCTTTCTTT. Translating gives CSVGTGIWNTEAFF.

The chain has TRBV11-2 and TRBJ1-2, with D unresolved. The germline V and J ends were trimmed by 1 base and 0 bases, with 9 bases remaining between them. This CDR3 comprises 15 residues. The germline V gene has CDR1 SGHAT and CDR2 FQNNGV. The CDR3, as DNA: TGTGCCAGCAGCTTAGGAGGACTTCCTAACTATGGCTACACCTTC. Its protein product is CASSLGGLPNYGYTF. The complete variable domain, with remaining parts taken from reference TRBV11-2 and TRBJ1-2, reads EAGVAQSPRYKIIEKRQSVAFWCNPISGHATLYWYQQILGQGPKLLIQFQNNGVVDDSQLPKDRFSAERLKGVDSTLKIQPAKLEDSAVYLCASSLGGLPNYGYTFGSGTRLTVV.

The chain has TRBV2 and TRBJ2-4; D might be TRBD1 or TRBD2, each matching 5 bases. V shed 6 bases and J shed 0 bases, with 9 bases lying between them. The CDR3 sequence is 14 residues long. CDR1 and CDR2 (germline): SNHLY, FYNNEI. The CDR3 protein is CASRSGLAKNIQYF. The CDR3 bases are TGTGCCAGCAGATCGGGGCTAGCCAAAAACATTCAGTACTTC.